What follows describes a single T cell receptor (beta chain). Per the authors' pipeline: Reference gene primer amplification gave estimated nucleated cell counts. Some clones are missing from TCRdb's copy, which holds only in-frame ones; the method was immunoSEQ multiplex PCR. The DNA gave D and trimming, while V, J and clone size come from that table. The sample includes some 180,000 clones, roughly 82% of them seen just once. This record belongs to a study of blood T cell repertoires in COVID-19. Study as a whole: The United States, Italy and Spain were the sources of the acute and convalescent COVID-19 samples. PBMCs, B-cell-depleted T cells, or T cells were the source of the cDNA or gDNA that made up the material.

Germline loops: CDR1 LGHDT, CDR2 YNNKEL (reference sequence). The length of the CDR3 is 15 residues. V was clipped by 0 bases and J by 5 bases, with 13 bases between them. Assignment of participants to cohorts was predicated upon participant-reported clinical history. The clonotype originates from an older woman with acute COVID-19. Sequencing was done on a sample of PBMCs or T cells enriched from blood (not recorded which). V usage is TRBV3-1 (or the pseudogene TRBV3-2) and J usage is TRBJ1-1; D is unresolved. The DNA for the CDR3 is TGTGCCAGCAGCCAAGATCTAGGTGGAAGGACTGAAGCTTTCTTT. Translated, it gives CASSQDLGGRTEAFF.